Presented here are 7 T cell receptor beta chains from one specimen sequenced in a study of neurological immune-mediated disorders. A single record per CDR3 protein comes from TCRdb applying MiXCR to the 5' RACE reads. The sample consists of around 68,000 distinct CDR3 sequences, approximately 3.7% of them appearing once. What was sequenced was PBMCs. These receptors came from a man over 45 with multiple sclerosis.

This clonotype was counted ten times or more. The chain carries TRBV4-2 and TRBJ1-5; tentative D call: TRBD1 (5 bases). With 4 bases removed from V and 7 bases from J, the gap between germline ends came to 11 bases. The CDR3 consists of 13 residues. Germline V gene data show CDR1 as LGHNA and CDR2 as YNFKEQ. DNA for the CDR3: TGTGCCAGCAGCCTCACCAGGGAGCAGCCCCAGCATTTT. The encoded protein is CASSLTREQPQHF.

This clonotype was recorded at least ten times. The V gene is TRBV15, the J gene TRBJ1-1, with D unresolved. Germline V gene lookup returns CDR1 LNHNV and CDR2 YYDKDF (reference sequence). This CDR3 is built from 14 residues. V gave up 0 bases and J gave up 3 bases, with 8 bases separating them. The CDR3 protein is CATSRDYRDTEAFF. DNA for the CDR3: TGTGCCACCAGCAGAGATTATCGGGACACTGAAGCTTTCTTT. The entire variable domain, with the rest obtained from reference TRBV15 and TRBJ1-1, is as follows: DAMVIQNPRYQVTQFGKPVTLSCSQTLNHNVMYWYQQKSSQAPKLLFHYYDKDFNNEADTPDNFQSRRPNTSFCFLDIRSPGLGDTAMYLCATSRDYRDTEAFFGQGTRLTVV.

This clonotype was picked up many times. The chain combines TRBV3-1 with TRBJ2-1; 11 nucleotides match TRBD2. The CDR3 runs 16 residues. Germline CDR1 and CDR2: LGHDT and YNNKEL (reference sequence). V was pared by 3 bases and J by 6 bases, with 7 bases of the junction left unmatched. The CDR3 nucleotides read TGTGCCAGCAGCCAGGGTAGCGGGGGGGCGGGCAATGAGCAGTTCTTC. This translates into CASSQGSGGAGNEQFF.

This clonotype has at least ten counts. The CDR3 sequence: CASSLGEVSEQYF. The CDR3 DNA is TGTGCCAGCAGTTTAGGGGAAGTCTCCGAGCAGTACTTC. The chain uses TRBV12-3 or TRBV12-4 and TRBJ2-7; D is undetermined. The CDR3 runs 13 residues. With 1 base removed from V and 6 bases from J, the gap between germline ends came to 10 bases.

This clonotype appeared many times. The chain recombines TRBV7-9 with TRBJ1-6; D is ambiguous. Trimming removed 5 bases from V and 7 bases from J, with 12 bases in between. In germline, CDR1 is SEHNR, CDR2 FQNEAQ (reference sequence). This CDR3 contains 14 residues. CDR3 residues: CASSLELGNSPLHF. The CDR3 nucleotides read TGTGCCAGCAGCCTAGAATTGGGGAATTCACCCCTCCACTTT.

This clonotype was seen at least ten times. This rearrangement joins TRBV20-1 to TRBJ2-3; TRBD2 aligns across 12 bases. Per germline, CDR1 DFQATT and CDR2 SNEGSKA (reference sequence). This CDR3 is built from 17 residues. Trimming removed 5 bases from V and 0 bases from J; junction bases left unmatched: 9. In DNA, the CDR3 is TGCAGTGCTCTTGCGGCTAGCGGGGGGGGAAGCACAGATACGCAGTATTTT. Protein product: CSALAASGGGSTDTQYF.

This clonotype was detected many times. J is TRBJ2-7 and V is TRBV20-1; D unresolved. V lost 2 bases and J lost 0, with 8 bases in between. Germline CDR1 reads DFQATT; CDR2 reads SNEGSKA (reference sequence). The CDR3 extends over 13 amino acids. CDR3 DNA sequence: TGCAGTGCTAGACACCCAGGCTCCTACGAGCAGTACGTC. It is translated as CSARHPGSYEQYV.